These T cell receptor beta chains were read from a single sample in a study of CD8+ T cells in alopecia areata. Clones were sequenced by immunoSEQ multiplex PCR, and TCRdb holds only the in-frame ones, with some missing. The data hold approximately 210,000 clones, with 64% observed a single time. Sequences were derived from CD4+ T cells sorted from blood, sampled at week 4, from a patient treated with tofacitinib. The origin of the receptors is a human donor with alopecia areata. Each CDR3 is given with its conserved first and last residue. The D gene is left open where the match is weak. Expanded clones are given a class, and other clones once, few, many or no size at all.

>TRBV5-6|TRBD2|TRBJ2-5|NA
TGTGCCAGCAGCTTCCCGGGGGGTCAAGAGACCCAGTACTTC
CASSFPGGQETQYF
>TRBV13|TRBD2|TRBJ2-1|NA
TGTGCCAGCAGCTTAGAGACGATCGCGGGGGGCAAGTACAATGAGCAGTTCTTC
CASSLETIAGGKYNEQFF
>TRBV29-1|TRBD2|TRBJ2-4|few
TGCAGCGTTGAAGGACTAGCGGGGGGTCTGGCCAAAAACATTCAGTACTTC
CSVEGLAGGLAKNIQYF
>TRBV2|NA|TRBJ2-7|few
TGTGCCAGCGACTATTCGTCGAGGCAGTACTTC
CASDYSSRQYF
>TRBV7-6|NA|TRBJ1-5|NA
TGTGCCAGCAGCCCCGATCTAAATCAGCCCCAGCATTTT
CASSPDLNQPQHF
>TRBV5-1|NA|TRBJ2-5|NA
TGCGCCAGCAGCTTGGAGGGGACCCAGTACTTC
CASSLEGTQYF
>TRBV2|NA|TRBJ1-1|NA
TGTGCCAGCAGTTTAGAGATGAACACTGAAGCTTTCTTT
CASSLEMNTEAFF
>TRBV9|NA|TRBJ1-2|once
TGTGCCAGCAGCGTAGCTACTGGGGGGAACTATGGCTACACCTTC
CASSVATGGNYGYTF
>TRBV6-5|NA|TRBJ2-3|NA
TGTGCCAGCAGAAGTCAGGGGGATACGCAGTATTTT
CASRSQGDTQYF
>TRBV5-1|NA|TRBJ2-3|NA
TGCGCCAGCAGCTTAGACAGTTACACAGATACGCAGTATTTT
CASSLDSYTDTQYF
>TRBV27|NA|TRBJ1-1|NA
TGTGCCAGCAGGGTCGGGGGAAATTCGGGGAACACTGAAGCTTTCTTT
CASRVGGNSGNTEAFF
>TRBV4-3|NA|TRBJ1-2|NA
TGCGCCAGCAGCCAAGGGCATGGCTACACCTTC
CASSQGHGYTF
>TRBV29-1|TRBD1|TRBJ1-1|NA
TGCAGCGTCAGCCGGACAGGGAACACTGAAGCTTTCTTT
CSVSRTGNTEAFF
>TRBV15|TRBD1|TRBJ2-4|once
TGTGCCACCAGCAGCCGACAGTCGACAGGGTGGTCCAAAAACATTCAGTACTTC
CATSSRQSTGWSKNIQYF
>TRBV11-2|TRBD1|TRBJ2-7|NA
TGTGCCAGCAGCCCCCGGGACAGGGACGTCGAGCAGTACTTC
CASSPRDRDVEQYF
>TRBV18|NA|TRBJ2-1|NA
TGTGCCAGCTCTCCTCCGAGTGGAGACAATGAGCAGTTCTTC
CASSPPSGDNEQFF